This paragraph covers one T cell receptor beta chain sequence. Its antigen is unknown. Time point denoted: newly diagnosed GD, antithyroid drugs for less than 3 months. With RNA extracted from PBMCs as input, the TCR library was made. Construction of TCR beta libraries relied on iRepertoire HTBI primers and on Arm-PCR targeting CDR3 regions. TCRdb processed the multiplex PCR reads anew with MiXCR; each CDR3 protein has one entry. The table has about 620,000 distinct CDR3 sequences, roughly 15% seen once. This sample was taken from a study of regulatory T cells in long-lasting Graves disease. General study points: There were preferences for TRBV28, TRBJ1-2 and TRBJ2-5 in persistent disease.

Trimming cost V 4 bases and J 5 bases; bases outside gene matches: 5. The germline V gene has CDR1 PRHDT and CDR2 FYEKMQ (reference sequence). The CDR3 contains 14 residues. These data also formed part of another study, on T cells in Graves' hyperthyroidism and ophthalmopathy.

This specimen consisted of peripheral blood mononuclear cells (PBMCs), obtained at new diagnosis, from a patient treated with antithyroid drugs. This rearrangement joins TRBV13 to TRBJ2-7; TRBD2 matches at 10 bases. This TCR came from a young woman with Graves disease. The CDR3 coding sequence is TGTGCCAGCAGCTCGGGACTAGCGAGGGACGAGCAGTACTTC. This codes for CASSSGLARDEQYF.